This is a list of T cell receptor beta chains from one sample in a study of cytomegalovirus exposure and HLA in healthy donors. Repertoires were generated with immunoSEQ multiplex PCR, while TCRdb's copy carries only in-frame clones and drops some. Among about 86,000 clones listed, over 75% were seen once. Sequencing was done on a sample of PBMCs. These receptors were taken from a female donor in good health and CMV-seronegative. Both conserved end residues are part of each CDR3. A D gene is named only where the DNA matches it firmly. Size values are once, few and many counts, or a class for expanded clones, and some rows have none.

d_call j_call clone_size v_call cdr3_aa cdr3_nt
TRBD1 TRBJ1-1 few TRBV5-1 CASSQLLPGPSRGLDAFF TGCGCCAGCAGCCAACTCCTTCCCGGTCCCTCCAGGGGGCTCGATGCTTTCTTT
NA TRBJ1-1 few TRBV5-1 CASSPRGSEGTEAFF TGCGCCAGCAGCCCCCGGGGGTCAGAAGGCACTGAAGCTTTCTTT
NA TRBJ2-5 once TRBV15 CATSPEGEGQETQYF TGTGCCACCAGCCCGGAGGGCGAGGGGCAAGAGACCCAGTACTTC
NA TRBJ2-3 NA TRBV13 CASSLGGGTDTQYF TGTGCCAGCAGCTTAGGAGGGGGCACAGATACGCAGTATTTT
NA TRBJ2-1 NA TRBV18 CASSPGQINEQFF TGTGCCAGCTCACCAGGGCAGATTAATGAGCAGTTCTTC
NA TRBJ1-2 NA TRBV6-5 CASSYTAGANYGYTF TGTGCCAGCAGTTACACCGCAGGGGCTAACTATGGCTACACCTTC
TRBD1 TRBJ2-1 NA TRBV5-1 CASSPDRGDEQFF TGCGCCAGCAGCCCGGACAGGGGCGATGAGCAGTTCTTC
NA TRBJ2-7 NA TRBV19 CASSIGGPTYEQYF TGTGCCAGTAGTATAGGGGGCCCTACCTACGAGCAGTACTTC
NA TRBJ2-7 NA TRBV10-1 CASSVREGYEQYF TGCGCCAGCAGTGTCCGGGAAGGCTACGAGCAGTACTTC
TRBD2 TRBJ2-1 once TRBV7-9 CASSLAGREGLFEQFF TGTGCCAGCAGCTTAGCGGGGCGGGAGGGCCTCTTTGAGCAGTTCTTC
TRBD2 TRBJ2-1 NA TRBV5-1 CASALGLAGGYNEQFF TGCGCCAGCGCTTTGGGTTTAGCGGGAGGATACAATGAGCAGTTCTTC
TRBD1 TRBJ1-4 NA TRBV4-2 CASSRGQGTNVGEKLFF TGTGCCAGCAGCCGGGGACAGGGAACAAACGTTGGTGAAAAACTGTTTTTT
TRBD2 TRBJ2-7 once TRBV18 CATLSGGGHEQYF TGTGCCACCCTCTCGGGGGGAGGGCACGAGCAGTACTTC
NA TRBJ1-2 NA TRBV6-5 CASRAPDRTWGYTF TGTGCCAGCAGAGCCCCAGACAGGACTTGGGGCTACACCTTC
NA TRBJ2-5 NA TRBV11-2 CASRRIIQETQYF TGTGCCAGCAGGAGAATAATTCAAGAGACCCAGTACTTC
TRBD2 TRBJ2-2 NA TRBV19 CASSLAGVTGELFF TGTGCCAGTTCACTAGCGGGAGTCACCGGGGAGCTGTTTTTT
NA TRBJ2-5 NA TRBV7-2 CASSYRRGEGETQYF TGTGCCAGCAGCTACCGGAGGGGAGAGGGAGAGACCCAGTACTTC
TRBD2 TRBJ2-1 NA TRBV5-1 CASGSERGGYNEQFF TGCGCCAGCGGCTCTGAGCGGGGCGGATACAATGAGCAGTTCTTC
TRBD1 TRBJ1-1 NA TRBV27 CASSLSEETGGNTEAFF TGTGCCAGCAGTTTATCGGAGGAGACAGGGGGGAACACTGAAGCTTTCTTT
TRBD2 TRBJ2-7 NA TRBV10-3 CATSGTYEQYF TGTGCCACTAGCGGCACCTACGAGCAGTACTTC
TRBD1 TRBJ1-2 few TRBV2 CASMTGGDGYTF TGTGCCAGCATGACAGGGGGCGATGGCTACACCTTC
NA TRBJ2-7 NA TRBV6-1 CASSPRSYEQYF TGTGCCAGCAGTCCCCGGAGCTACGAGCAGTACTTC
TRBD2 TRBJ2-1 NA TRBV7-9 CASSPSWASGYNEQFF TGTGCCAGCAGCCCCTCGTGGGCTAGCGGATACAATGAGCAGTTCTTC
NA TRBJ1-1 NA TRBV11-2 CASPLEGENTEAFF TGTGCCAGCCCCCTGGAGGGCGAAAACACTGAAGCTTTCTTT
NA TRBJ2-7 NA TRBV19 CASSGPGWYEQYF TGTGCCAGTAGCGGCCCGGGGTGGTACGAGCAGTACTTC
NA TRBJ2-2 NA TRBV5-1 CASSLDGGRSTGELFF TGCGCCAGCAGCTTGGACGGAGGGAGATCCACCGGGGAGCTGTTTTTT
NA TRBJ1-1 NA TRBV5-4 CASSLAQGSNTEAFF TGTGCCAGCAGCTTGGCTCAGGGATCTAACACTGAAGCTTTCTTT
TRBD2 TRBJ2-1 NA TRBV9 CASSVELTGLAGGNEQFF TGTGCCAGCAGCGTAGAGTTGACGGGTCTAGCGGGGGGTAATGAGCAGTTCTTC
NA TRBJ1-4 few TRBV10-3 CAISDHPGGEKLFF TGTGCCATCAGTGACCACCCGGGGGGCGAAAAACTGTTTTTT
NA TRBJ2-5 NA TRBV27 CASSPDRGATQYF TGTGCCAGCAGTCCGGACCGTGGGGCGACCCAGTACTTC
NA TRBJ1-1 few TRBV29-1 CSVVSSNTEAFF TGCAGCGTTGTCTCCTCGAACACTGAAGCTTTCTTT
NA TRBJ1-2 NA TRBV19 CASSIDVPGGHYGYTF TGTGCCAGTAGTATAGATGTGCCAGGAGGGCACTATGGCTACACCTTC
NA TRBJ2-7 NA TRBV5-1 CASSLTGLYEQYF TGCGCCAGCAGCTTGACAGGCCTCTACGAGCAGTACTTC
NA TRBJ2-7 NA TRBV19 CASSPDRSSYEQYF TGTGCCAGTAGTCCCGATAGAAGCTCCTACGAGCAGTACTTC
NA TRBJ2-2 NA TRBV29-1 CSVEGKLGEDTGELFF TGCAGCGTTGAGGGGAAGTTAGGGGAGGACACCGGGGAGCTGTTTTTT
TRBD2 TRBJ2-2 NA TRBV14 CASSQMGLAMPRVSNTGELFF TGTGCCAGCAGCCAAATGGGACTAGCGATGCCCCGAGTAAGTAACACCGGGGAGCTGTTTTTT
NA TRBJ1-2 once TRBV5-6 CASSLGRDSYGYTF TGTGCCAGCAGCTTGGGCAGAGACTCCTATGGCTACACCTTC
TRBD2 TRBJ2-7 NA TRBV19 CASSIGGGSYEQYF TGTGCCAGTAGTATCGGCGGGGGGAGCTACGAGCAGTACTTC
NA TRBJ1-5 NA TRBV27 CASSPGASRGGQPQHF TGTGCCAGCAGTCCCGGGGCCTCCAGGGGCGGTCAGCCCCAGCATTTT
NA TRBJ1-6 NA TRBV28 CASSLYQGTNSPLHF TGTGCCAGCAGTTTATATCAGGGAACAAATTCACCCCTCCACTTT
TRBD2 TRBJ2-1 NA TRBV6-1 CASSEESSGGNEQFF TGTGCCAGCAGTGAAGAGTCTAGCGGGGGTAATGAGCAGTTCTTC
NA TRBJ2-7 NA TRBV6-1 CASSEVLGQGEQYF TGTGCCAGCAGTGAAGTGTTGGGGCAGGGCGAGCAGTACTTC
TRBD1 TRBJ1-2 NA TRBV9 CASSVGLGTGNFGYGYTF TGTGCCAGCAGCGTAGGGCTCGGGACAGGGAATTTTGGCTATGGCTACACCTTC
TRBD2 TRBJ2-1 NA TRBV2 CASSPIALAGDNNEQFF TGTGCCAGCAGTCCCATCGCTCTAGCGGGAGACAACAATGAGCAGTTCTTC
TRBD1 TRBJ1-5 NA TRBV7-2 CASSYRGGGQPQHF TGTGCCAGCAGCTACAGGGGAGGAGGGCAGCCCCAGCATTTT
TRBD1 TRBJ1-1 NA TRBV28 CASQWGVTGTTEAFF TGTGCCAGCCAGTGGGGGGTGACAGGGACCACTGAAGCTTTCTTT
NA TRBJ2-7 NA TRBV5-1 CASSFQGSSYEQYF TGCGCCAGCAGCTTTCAGGGATCCTCCTACGAGCAGTACTTC
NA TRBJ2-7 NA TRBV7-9 CASSSDDRDFSSYEQYF TGTGCCAGCAGCTCAGATGACCGGGACTTCTCCTCGTACGAGCAGTACTTC
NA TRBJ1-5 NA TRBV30 CAWSPIGYSGSNQPQHF TGTGCCTGGAGCCCTATCGGGTACAGCGGGAGCAATCAGCCCCAGCATTTT
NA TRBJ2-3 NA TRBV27 CASSQAWGDPTDTQYF TGTGCCAGCAGTCAAGCGTGGGGGGATCCCACAGATACGCAGTATTTT
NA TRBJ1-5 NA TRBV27 CASSLTGQPQHF TGTGCCAGCAGTTTGACAGGCCAGCCCCAGCATTTT
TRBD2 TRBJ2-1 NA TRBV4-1 CASSQTTSGRYNEQFF TGCGCCAGCAGCCAAACGACTAGCGGGAGGTACAATGAGCAGTTCTTC
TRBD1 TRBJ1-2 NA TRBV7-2 CASSSRQGMDGYTF TGTGCCAGCAGCTCTAGACAGGGGATGGATGGCTACACCTTC
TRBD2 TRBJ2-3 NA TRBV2 CASRLGGAGADTQYF TGTGCCAGCCGCCTCGGGGGGGCCGGGGCAGATACGCAGTATTTT
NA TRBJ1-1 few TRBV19 CASSIGATGLTEAFF TGTGCCAGTAGTATAGGGGCCACAGGTCTCACTGAAGCTTTCTTT
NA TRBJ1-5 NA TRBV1 CTSSQETRAWTSQPQHF TGCACCAGCAGCCAAGAGACTCGAGCCTGGACTAGTCAGCCCCAGCATTTT
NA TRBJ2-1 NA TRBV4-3 CASSQDGGGAVIDEQFF TGCGCCAGCAGCCAAGATGGTGGCGGGGCGGTTATAGATGAGCAGTTCTTC